The 21 T cell receptor beta chains reported below all come from one sample, sequenced in a study of blood T cells in healthy people across ages. It was with a sample-barcoded 5' primer and a J-beta primer mix that a second PCR of roughly 7 to 12 cycles was run. TCRdb ran MiXCR on the 5' RACE reads and lists one entry per CDR3 protein. Of about 1.5 million distinct CDR3 sequences in the sample, 35% to 45% are singletons; the top ten hold just over 4%. The sample consisted of blood. The source is a woman under 30 in good health.

About this clonotype itself: A read error is possible here, since a much larger clone lies one base away. The chain joins TRBV4-3 to TRBJ2-1; 8 bases map to TRBD2. The CDR3 runs to 16 residues. In germline, CDR1 is LGHNA, CDR2 YSLEER. After removal of 1 base from V and 6 bases from J, the junction contained 8 bases not matched to a gene. This chain's CDR3 is CASSQAQSGGFNEQFF. The CDR3 DNA reads as TGCGCCAGCAGCCAAGCGCAGAGCGGGGGATTCAATGAGCAGTTCTTC.

The chain joins TRBV29-1 to TRBJ1-5, with D uncertain. The CDR3 length is 11 residues. V gave up 7 bases and J gave up 5 bases, with 9 bases separating them. The germline V gene encodes CDR1 SQVTM and CDR2 ANQGSEA. The CDR3 reads CSAPSDQPQHF. In nucleotides, the CDR3 is TGCAGCGCCCCTTCCGATCAGCCCCAGCATTTT.

This clonotype was recorded a few times. The CDR3 DNA follows: TGTGCCAGCACTATAAACAACGCCTACGAGCAGTACTTC. It specifies CASTINNAYEQYF. V usage is TRBV18 and J usage is TRBJ2-4; D remains ambiguous. The J call may be incorrect, as the DNA end agrees better with TRBJ2-7. CDR3 length equals 13 residues. Germline assignment: CDR1 KGHSH and CDR2 LQKENI.

This clonotype was picked up a small number of times. This chain joins TRBV29-1 and TRBJ2-5, with 14 nucleotides matching TRBD2. Germline values: CDR1 SQVTM, CDR2 ANQGSEA. Trimming at V came to 5 bases and at J to 1 base, leaving 9 bases not matched to a gene. This CDR3 has 17 amino acids. The CDR3 protein is CSVTGTSGGTTQETQYF. The CDR3 DNA is TGCAGCGTTACCGGGACTAGCGGGGGAACCACCCAAGAGACCCAGTACTTC.

DNA of the CDR3: TGCAGCGTTGGGAAGGGTCGTGAAAAACTGTTTTTT. It encodes CSVGKGREKLFF. The rearrangement links TRBV29-1 to TRBJ1-4, with D unclear. V lost 4 bases and J lost 7, with 10 bases in between. Germline CDR1 and CDR2: SQVTM and ANQGSEA. The CDR3 is made up of 12 amino acids.

This clonotype was seen just once. The V call is TRBV7-9, the J call TRBJ1-2; the match to TRBD1 covers 8 bases. V was pared by 3 bases and J by 2 bases, with 8 bases of the junction left unmatched. The CDR3 totals 16 residues. The germline V gene has CDR1 SEHNR and CDR2 FQNEAQ (reference sequence). CDR3 protein: CASSFTGGSTNYGYTF. CDR3 bases: TGTGCCAGCAGCTTTACAGGGGGGAGTACCAACTATGGCTACACCTTC.

This clonotype was observed a few times. The V gene is TRBV13, the J gene TRBJ2-7; 11 bases align to TRBD1. CDR3 size: 16 residues. Germline trimming cut 2 bases from V and 0 bases from J; bases unmatched to any gene: 3. Germline V CDR1 and CDR2: PRHDT, FYEKMQ (reference sequence). In DNA form, the CDR3 reads TGTGCCAGCAGCTTAACCGGGACAGGGGGCTCCTACGAGCAGTACTTC. Translated, it gives CASSLTGTGGSYEQYF.

This clonotype was found a few times. This chain joins TRBV4-3 and TRBJ2-7; maybe TRBD1 (6 bases). Germline V gives CDR1 LGHNA, CDR2 YSLEER. The CDR3 has 16 residues. The V gene lost 3 bases and the J gene lost 0 bases, with 15 bases spanning the gap. CDR3: CASSQDRTANSYEQYF. CDR3 nucleotides: TGCGCCAGCAGCCAGGACCGGACAGCCAACTCCTACGAGCAGTACTTC.

This clonotype was seen a few times. This sequence joins TRBV7-2 and TRBJ2-7; 11 positions agree with TRBD1. The CDR3 has 15 amino acids. V gave up 3 bases and J gave up 6 bases; unmatched junction bases: 7. Germline V gene sequence: CDR1 SGHTA, CDR2 FQGNSA. Here the CDR3 DNA reads TGTGCCAGCAGCTTTGGGGGGACAGGGGGTAGCGAGCAGTACTTC. Its translation: CASSFGGTGGSEQYF.

J is TRBJ2-1 and V is TRBV6-5, with unresolved D. Per germline, CDR1 MNHEY and CDR2 SVGAGI. The V end was cut by 8 bases, the J end by 6 bases, with 14 bases between. CDR3 length: 13 amino acids. DNA of the CDR3: TGTGCCAGCGCGACTGCGGCCTTCAATGAGCAGTTCTTC. Its protein is CASATAAFNEQFF.

The sample holds a few counts of this clonotype. This rearrangement joins TRBV24-1 to TRBJ2-7; the match to TRBD1 covers 9 bases. The length of the CDR3 is 14 residues. CDR1 is KGHDR, CDR2 SFDVKD, per germline. V trimming: 4 bases; J trimming: 4 bases; junction bases outside the gene matches: 4. Here the CDR3 reads CATSEGQGSYEQYF. The DNA of the CDR3 is TGTGCCACCAGTGAGGGACAGGGATCTTACGAGCAGTACTTC.

V usage is TRBV7-2 and J usage is TRBJ1-5; perhaps TRBD1 as D (5 bases). The CDR3 is made up of 15 amino acids. V lost 10 bases and J 5 bases, leaving 21 bases between the germline ends. Germline V lookup: CDR1 SGHTA, CDR2 FQGNSA. In DNA, the CDR3 is TGTGCCAAAATGACGGGGGTCCCATATTATCAGCCCCAGCATTTT. Translating it yields CAKMTGVPYYQPQHF.

Points on this clonotype: Since a much larger clone is just one base distant, this may be a read error. The chain employs TRBV29-1 and TRBJ2-1; TRBD1 or TRBD2 may be the D gene (5 bases each). The germline CDR1 and CDR2 sequences are SQVTM and ANQGSEA. This CDR3 has 15 residues. CDR3 residues: CNVPFLGVGYNEQFF. CDR3 DNA sequence: TGCAACGTACCCTTTTTGGGGGTGGGGTACAATGAGCAGTTCTTC.

The chain recombines TRBV11-2 with TRBJ2-6; D unresolved. The CDR3 sequence is 14 residues long. The germline V gene encodes CDR1 SGHAT and CDR2 FQNNGV. The V end lost 1 base, the J end lost 3 bases, and 4 bases lay between the germline ends. The CDR3 sequence is CASSLVVGANVLTF. As DNA, the CDR3 is TGTGCCAGCAGCTTAGTGGTTGGGGCCAACGTCCTGACTTTC.

This clonotype has at least ten counts. The chain is built from TRBV6-4 and TRBJ2-3; D is possibly TRBD1 or TRBD2 (5 bases each). Trimming removed 0 bases from V and 2 bases from J, with 18 bases in between. In germline, CDR1 is MRHNA, CDR2 SNTAGT. The CDR3 consists of 18 residues. CDR3 protein: CASSDSYPGTVVTDTQYF. Written as DNA, the CDR3 is TGTGCCAGCAGTGACTCGTACCCCGGGACGGTAGTCACAGATACGCAGTATTTT.

This clonotype was recorded a few times. The rearrangement uses TRBV5-1 and TRBJ2-7, with a weak D call TRBD1 (6 bases). V lost 1 base, J lost 3 bases, and 14 bases lay in between. The CDR3 runs 15 residues. Germline loops: CDR1 SGHRS, CDR2 YFSETQ. As DNA, the CDR3 is TGCGCCAGCAGCTTGTCGGCAGGGGTAAACTACGAGCAGTACTTC. It yields the protein CASSLSAGVNYEQYF.

V and J are TRBV4-3 and TRBJ1-4; D is ambiguous. V lost 0 bases and J lost 10, with 27 bases in between. This CDR3 comprises 19 residues. Germline CDR1 LGHNA, CDR2 YSLEER. The CDR3 protein is CASSQDPEQPYIPRRKLFF. CDR3 sequence (DNA): TGCGCCAGCAGCCAAGATCCCGAACAGCCATATATCCCCCGGCGAAAACTGTTTTTT.

The chain joins TRBV20-1 to TRBJ2-2; the D is unclear. CDR1 DFQATT and CDR2 SNEGSKA come from the germline V gene (reference sequence). V was pared by 1 base and J by 5 bases, with 11 bases between. This CDR3 has 14 residues. In DNA form, the CDR3 reads TGCAGTGCTAGAGTGGCTCGGCGGACCGGGGAGCTGTTTTTT. Translated: CSARVARRTGELFF.

This clonotype was picked up a small number of times. The chain couples TRBV29-1 to TRBJ2-1, with D maybe TRBD2 (7 bases). With 4 bases removed from V and 15 bases from J, the gap between germline ends came to 10 bases. This CDR3 is 9 amino acids long. CDR1 SQVTM and CDR2 ANQGSEA come from the germline V gene. The CDR3 DNA sequence: TGCAGCGTTGGGGAGGGGGTGTTCTTC. Translating it yields CSVGEGVFF.

This clonotype was picked up a small number of times. The rearrangement links TRBV5-5 to TRBJ2-3; TRBD2 agrees at 10 bases. There are 17 residues in the CDR3. Germline trimming cut 0 bases from V and 1 base from J; bases unmatched to any gene: 5. Germline V gives CDR1 SGHKS, CDR2 YYEKEE (reference sequence). CDR3 nucleotide sequence: TGTGCCAGCAGCTTGGCGTCTGGGACTAGCGGCACAGATACGCAGTATTTT. Protein product: CASSLASGTSGTDTQYF.

This chain joins TRBV5-1 and TRBJ2-5, with D uncertain. From germline, CDR1 is SGHRS and CDR2 YFSETQ. V lost 0 bases, J lost 3 bases, and 9 bases lay in between. CDR3 length equals 14 residues. CDR3 sequence reads: CASSLALRKETQYF. The CDR3 nucleotides are TGCGCCAGCAGCTTGGCGCTGAGAAAAGAGACCCAGTACTTC. Looking up the rest from reference TRBV5-1 and TRBJ2-5 gives the full variable domain: KAGVTQTPRYLIKTRGQQVTLSCSPISGHRSVSWYQQTPGQGLQFLFEYFSETQRNKGNFPGRFSGRQFSNSRSEMNVSTLELGDSALYLCASSLALRKETQYFGPGTRLLVL.